This T cell receptor beta chain was observed in a study of beta chain features in type 1 diabetes. Overall study findings and caveats: Cells with high TCR expression could be over-represented by cDNA sequencing.

Trimming removed 7 bases from V and 5 bases from J, with 14 bases in between. Germline V gene data show CDR1 as SGHVS and CDR2 as FQNEAQ. The CDR3 spans 13 residues. This clone was recorded a few times. Antigen unknown. Every bit of the isolated RNA underwent reverse transcription, so sequencing read expressed TCRB transcripts. Some clones are missing from TCRdb's copy, which holds only in-frame ones; the method was immunoSEQ multiplex PCR. The table shows roughly 610,000 clones, with roughly a sixth occurring only once. Sample: naive CD4+ T cells from blood. The gene calls are TRBV7-8 and TRBJ2-5; a possible D gene is TRBD1 (6 bases). The sequence was obtained from a man aged 18 to 29 in good health. The CDR3 DNA reads as TGTGCCAGCATACCAGGGGATGTGGAGACCCAGTACTTC. Protein: CASIPGDVETQYF.